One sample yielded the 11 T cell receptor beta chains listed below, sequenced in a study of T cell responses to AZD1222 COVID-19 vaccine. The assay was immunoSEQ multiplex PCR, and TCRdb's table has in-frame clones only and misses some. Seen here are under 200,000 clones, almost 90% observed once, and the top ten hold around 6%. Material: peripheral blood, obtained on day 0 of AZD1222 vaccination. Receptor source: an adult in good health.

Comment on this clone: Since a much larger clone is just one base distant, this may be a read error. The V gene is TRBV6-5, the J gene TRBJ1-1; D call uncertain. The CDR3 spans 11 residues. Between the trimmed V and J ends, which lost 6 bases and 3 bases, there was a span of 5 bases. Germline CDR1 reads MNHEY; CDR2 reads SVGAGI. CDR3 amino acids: CASSQDTEAFF. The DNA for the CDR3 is TGTGCCAGCAGCCAGGACACTGAAGCTTTCTTT.

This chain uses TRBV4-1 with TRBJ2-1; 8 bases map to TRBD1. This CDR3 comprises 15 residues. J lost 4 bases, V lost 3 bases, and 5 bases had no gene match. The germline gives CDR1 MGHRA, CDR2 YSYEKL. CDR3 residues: CASSQDRESYNEQFF. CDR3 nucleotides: TGCGCCAGCAGCCAGGACAGGGAATCGTACAATGAGCAGTTCTTC.

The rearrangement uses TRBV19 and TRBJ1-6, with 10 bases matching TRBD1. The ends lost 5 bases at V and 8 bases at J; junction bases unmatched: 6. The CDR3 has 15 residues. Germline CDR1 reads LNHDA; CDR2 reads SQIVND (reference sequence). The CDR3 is CASSPGTGAYSPLHF. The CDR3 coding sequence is TGTGCCAGTAGTCCGGGGACAGGGGCGTATTCACCCCTCCACTTT.

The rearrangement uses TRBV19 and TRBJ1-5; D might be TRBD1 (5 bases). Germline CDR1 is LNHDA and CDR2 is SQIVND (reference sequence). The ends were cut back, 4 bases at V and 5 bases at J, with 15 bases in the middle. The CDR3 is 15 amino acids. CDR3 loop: CASSTQGGRDQPQHF. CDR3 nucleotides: TGTGCCAGTAGTACCCAGGGCGGTAGGGATCAGCCCCAGCATTTT. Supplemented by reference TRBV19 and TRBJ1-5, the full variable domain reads DGGITQSPKYLFRKEGQNVTLSCEQNLNHDAMYWYRQDPGQGLRLIYYSQIVNDFQKGDIAEGYSVSREKKESFPLTVTSAQKNPTAFYLCASSTQGGRDQPQHFGDGTRLSIL.

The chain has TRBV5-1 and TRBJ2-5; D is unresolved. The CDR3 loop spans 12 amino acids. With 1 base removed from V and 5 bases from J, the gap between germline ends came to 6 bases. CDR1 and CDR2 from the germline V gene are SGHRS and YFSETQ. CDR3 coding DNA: TGCGCCAGCAGCTTGACTTCTGAGACCCAGTACTTC. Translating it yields CASSLTSETQYF.

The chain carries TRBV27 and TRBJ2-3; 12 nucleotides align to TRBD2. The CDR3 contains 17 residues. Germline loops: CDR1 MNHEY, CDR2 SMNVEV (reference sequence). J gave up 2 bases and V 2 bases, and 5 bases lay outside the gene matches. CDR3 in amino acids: CASSLKRTSGATDTQYF. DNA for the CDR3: TGTGCCAGCAGTTTAAAACGGACTAGCGGGGCCACAGATACGCAGTATTTT.

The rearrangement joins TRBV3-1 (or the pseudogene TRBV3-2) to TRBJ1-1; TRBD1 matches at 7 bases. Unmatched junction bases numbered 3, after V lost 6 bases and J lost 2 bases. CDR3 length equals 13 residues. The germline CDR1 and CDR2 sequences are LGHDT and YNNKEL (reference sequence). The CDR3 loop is CASSTGVNTEAFF. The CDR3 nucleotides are TGTGCCAGCAGTACAGGGGTAAACACTGAAGCTTTCTTT.

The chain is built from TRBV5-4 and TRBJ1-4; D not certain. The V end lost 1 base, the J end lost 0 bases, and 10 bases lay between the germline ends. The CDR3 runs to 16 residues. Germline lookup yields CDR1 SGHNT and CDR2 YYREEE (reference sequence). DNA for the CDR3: TGTGCCAGCAGCTTGAGAACAGACGCAACTAATGAAAAACTGTTTTTT. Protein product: CASSLRTDATNEKLFF.

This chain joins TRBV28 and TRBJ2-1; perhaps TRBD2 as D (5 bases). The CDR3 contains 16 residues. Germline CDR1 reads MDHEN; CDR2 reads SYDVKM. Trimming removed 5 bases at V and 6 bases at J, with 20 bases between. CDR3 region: CASSPSGLPLLNEQFF. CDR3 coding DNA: TGTGCCAGCAGTCCCTCGGGGTTGCCCCTCCTCAATGAGCAGTTCTTC.

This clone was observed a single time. The CDR3 bases are TGTGCCAGCAGTTGGGGATCTACAGGGGATCAGCCCCAGCATTTT. It translates to CASSWGSTGDQPQHF. This chain links TRBV6-2 or TRBV6-3 with TRBJ1-5, with 7 bases that match TRBD1. This CDR3 has 15 amino acids. CDR1 and CDR2 (germline): MNHEY, SVGEGT. Unmatched junction bases numbered 8, after V lost 4 bases and J lost 5 bases.

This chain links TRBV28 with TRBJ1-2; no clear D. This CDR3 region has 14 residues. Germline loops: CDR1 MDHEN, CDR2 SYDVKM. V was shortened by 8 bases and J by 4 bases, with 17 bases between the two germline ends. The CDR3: CASRQQSLSYGYTF. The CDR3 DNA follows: TGTGCCAGCCGGCAACAGTCCCTCAGCTATGGCTACACCTTC.